A selection of T cell receptor beta chains follows, all from one sample in a study of preoperative IRX-2 immunotherapy in early breast cancer. Some clones are missing from TCRdb's copy, which holds only in-frame ones; the method was immunoSEQ multiplex PCR. This sample has around 30,000 clones, with roughly 74% found just once. The sequenced sample was lymph node tissue, obtained before IRX-2 immunotherapy. These receptors all stem from a human donor with breast cancer. The CDR3 runs from the conserved cysteine through the conserved F or W. A D gene is named only where the DNA matches it firmly. Clone size appears in some rows only: once, few, many, or a class for an expanded clone.

cdr3_nt: TGTGCCAGCGAGCCCACCCGAAGGGCTAACACAGATACGCAGTATTTT
cdr3_aa: CASEPTRRANTDTQYF
j_call: TRBJ2-3
v_call: TRBV6-8
d_call: .
clone_size: .

cdr3_nt: TGCGCCAGCAGCTCGACAGGGGGTGGTCAGCCCCAGCATTTT
cdr3_aa: CASSSTGGGQPQHF
j_call: TRBJ1-5
v_call: TRBV5-1
d_call: TRBD1
clone_size: .

cdr3_nt: TGTGCCAGCAGTTCTCCTGGGACAGGGGCCTACGAGCAGTACTTC
cdr3_aa: CASSSPGTGAYEQYF
j_call: TRBJ2-7
v_call: TRBV6-8
d_call: TRBD1
clone_size: .

cdr3_nt: TGTGCCAGCAGTTTATACTCCCTTGGAGGGCGCGAGCAGTTCTTC
cdr3_aa: CASSLYSLGGREQFF
j_call: TRBJ2-1
v_call: TRBV28
d_call: .
clone_size: .

cdr3_nt: TGTGCCAGCTCACCAAGTCCCAAACAGGGGAACAATCAGCCCCAGCATTTT
cdr3_aa: CASSPSPKQGNNQPQHF
j_call: TRBJ1-5
v_call: TRBV18
d_call: TRBD1
clone_size: .

cdr3_nt: TGCGCCAGCACCGCGGACAGCCGATACTATGGCTACACCTTC
cdr3_aa: CASTADSRYYGYTF
j_call: TRBJ1-2
v_call: TRBV5-1
d_call: .
clone_size: .

cdr3_nt: TGTGCCAGCAGGCTAGGGGGGGCCTCCTACGAGCAGTACTTC
cdr3_aa: CASRLGGASYEQYF
j_call: TRBJ2-7
v_call: TRBV6-8
d_call: .
clone_size: .

cdr3_nt: TGTGCCAGCACCTTTAGTGGGGAGACAAGAGACCAGCCCCAGCATTTT
cdr3_aa: CASTFSGETRDQPQHF
j_call: TRBJ1-5
v_call: TRBV11-3
d_call: .
clone_size: .

cdr3_nt: TGTGCCAGCAGTTACAGAAGGAGGGACACCATATATTTT
cdr3_aa: CASSYRRRDTIYF
j_call: TRBJ1-3
v_call: TRBV6-8
d_call: .
clone_size: once

cdr3_nt: TGTGCCAGCAGCTTGGGACTAGCGGGGGTTGTACCCTACGAGCAGTACTTC
cdr3_aa: CASSLGLAGVVPYEQYF
j_call: TRBJ2-7
v_call: TRBV11-3
d_call: TRBD2
clone_size: once

cdr3_nt: TGCGCCAGCAGCCCCTCCCCGGGGGACAGTCTCTTCTCCTACGAGCAGTACTTC
cdr3_aa: CASSPSPGDSLFSYEQYF
j_call: TRBJ2-7
v_call: TRBV5-1
d_call: .
clone_size: once

cdr3_nt: TGTGCCAGCAGCTTGACGGACATTAGCACAGATACGCAGTATTTT
cdr3_aa: CASSLTDISTDTQYF
j_call: TRBJ2-3
v_call: TRBV7-7
d_call: .
clone_size: .

cdr3_nt: TGTGCCAGCAGCCCGCCCGGGGGACTCAATCAGCCCCAGCATTTT
cdr3_aa: CASSPPGGLNQPQHF
j_call: TRBJ1-5
v_call: TRBV22-1
d_call: .
clone_size: .

cdr3_nt: TGTGCCACCAGCAGTATGGCGTTCTTGAGCTCCTACGAGCAGTACTTC
cdr3_aa: CATSSMAFLSSYEQYF
j_call: TRBJ2-7
v_call: TRBV15
d_call: .
clone_size: .

cdr3_nt: TGTGCCAGCAGCCAAGTACTTGACAGATCAGCCAAAAACATTCAGTACTTC
cdr3_aa: CASSQVLDRSAKNIQYF
j_call: TRBJ2-4
v_call: TRBV7-4
d_call: .
clone_size: .

cdr3_nt: TGTGCCAGCAGGCAGGGGGTATGGCAGCCCCAGCATTTT
cdr3_aa: CASRQGVWQPQHF
j_call: TRBJ1-5
v_call: TRBV6-8
d_call: TRBD1
clone_size: .

cdr3_nt: TGCGCCAGCAGCCAGGGGACAGGGGGCAATCAGCCCCAGCATTTT
cdr3_aa: CASSQGTGGNQPQHF
j_call: TRBJ1-5
v_call: TRBV23-1
d_call: TRBD1
clone_size: few